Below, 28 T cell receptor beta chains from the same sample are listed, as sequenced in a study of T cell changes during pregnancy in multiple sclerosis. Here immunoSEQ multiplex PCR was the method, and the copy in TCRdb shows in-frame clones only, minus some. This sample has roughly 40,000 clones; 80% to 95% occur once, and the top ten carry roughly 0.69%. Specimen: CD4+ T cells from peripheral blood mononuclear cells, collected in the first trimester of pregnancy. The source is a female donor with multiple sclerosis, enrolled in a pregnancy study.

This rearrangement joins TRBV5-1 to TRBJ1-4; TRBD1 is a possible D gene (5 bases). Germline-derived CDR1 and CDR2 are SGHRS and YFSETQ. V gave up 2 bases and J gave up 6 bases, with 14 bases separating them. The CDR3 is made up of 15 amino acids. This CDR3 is CASSFRGGFDEKLFF. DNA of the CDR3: TGCGCCAGCAGCTTCCGGGGGGGGTTCGATGAAAAACTGTTTTTT.

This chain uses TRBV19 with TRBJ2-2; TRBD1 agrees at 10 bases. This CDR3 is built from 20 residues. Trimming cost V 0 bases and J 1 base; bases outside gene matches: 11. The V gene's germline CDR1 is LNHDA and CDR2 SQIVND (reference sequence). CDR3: CASSIDAAPGTGVNTGELFF. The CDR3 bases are TGTGCCAGTAGTATAGATGCGGCCCCCGGGACAGGGGTGAACACCGGGGAGCTGTTTTTT.

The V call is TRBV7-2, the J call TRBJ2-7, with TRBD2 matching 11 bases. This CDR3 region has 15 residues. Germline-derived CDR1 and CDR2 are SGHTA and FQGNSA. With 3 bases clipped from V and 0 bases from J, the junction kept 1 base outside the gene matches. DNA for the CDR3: TGTGCCAGCAGCTTTACTAGCGGGAGCTCCTACGAGCAGTACTTC. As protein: CASSFTSGSSYEQYF.

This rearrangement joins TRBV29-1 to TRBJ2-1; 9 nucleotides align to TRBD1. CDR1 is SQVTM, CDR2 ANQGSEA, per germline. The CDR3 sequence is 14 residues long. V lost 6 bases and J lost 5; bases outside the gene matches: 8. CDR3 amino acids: CSVAQGAWNNEQFF. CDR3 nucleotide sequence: TGCAGCGTAGCACAGGGGGCCTGGAACAATGAGCAGTTCTTC.

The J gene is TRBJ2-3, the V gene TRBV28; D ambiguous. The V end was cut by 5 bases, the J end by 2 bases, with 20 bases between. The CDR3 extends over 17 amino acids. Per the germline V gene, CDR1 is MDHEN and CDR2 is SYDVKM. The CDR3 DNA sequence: TGTGCCAGCAGTACGTCTTTTGGGCTAAGAGACACAGATACGCAGTATTTT. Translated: CASSTSFGLRDTDTQYF.

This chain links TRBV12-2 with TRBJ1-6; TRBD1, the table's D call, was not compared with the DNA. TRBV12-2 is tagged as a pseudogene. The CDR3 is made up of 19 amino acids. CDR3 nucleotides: TGTGCAAGTCGACGAAACTCCCGGGACAGTCAGAAGCGCAATTCACCCCTCCACTTT. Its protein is CASRRNSRDSQKRNSPLHF.

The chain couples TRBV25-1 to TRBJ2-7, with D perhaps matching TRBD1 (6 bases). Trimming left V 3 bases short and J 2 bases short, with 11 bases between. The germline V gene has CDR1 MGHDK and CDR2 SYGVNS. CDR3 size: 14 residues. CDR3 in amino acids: CASSEAGATYEQYF. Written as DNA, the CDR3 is TGTGCCAGCAGTGAGGCAGGGGCGACCTACGAGCAGTACTTC.

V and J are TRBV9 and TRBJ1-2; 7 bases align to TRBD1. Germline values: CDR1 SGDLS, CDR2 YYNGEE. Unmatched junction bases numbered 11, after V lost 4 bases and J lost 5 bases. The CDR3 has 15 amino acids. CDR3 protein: CASSPRGTASYGYTF. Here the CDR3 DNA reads TGTGCCAGCAGCCCTCGCGGGACAGCCTCGTATGGCTACACCTTC.

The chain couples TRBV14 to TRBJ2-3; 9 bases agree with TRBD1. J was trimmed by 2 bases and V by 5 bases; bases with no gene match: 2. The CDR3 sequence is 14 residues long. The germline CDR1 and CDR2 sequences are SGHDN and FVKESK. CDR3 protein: CASSGTGYTDTQYF. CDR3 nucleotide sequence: TGTGCCAGCAGCGGGACAGGGTACACAGATACGCAGTATTTT.

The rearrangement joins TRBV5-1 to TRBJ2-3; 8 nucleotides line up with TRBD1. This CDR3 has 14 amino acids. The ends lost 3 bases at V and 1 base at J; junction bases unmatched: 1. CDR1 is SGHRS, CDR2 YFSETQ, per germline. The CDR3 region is CASSSTGGTDTQYF. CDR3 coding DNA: TGCGCCAGCAGCTCGACAGGGGGCACAGATACGCAGTATTTT. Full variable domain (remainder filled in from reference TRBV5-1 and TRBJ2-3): KAGVTQTPRYLIKTRGQQVTLSCSPISGHRSVSWYQQTPGQGLQFLFEYFSETQRNKGNFPGRFSGRQFSNSRSEMNVSTLELGDSALYLCASSSTGGTDTQYFGPGTRLTVL.

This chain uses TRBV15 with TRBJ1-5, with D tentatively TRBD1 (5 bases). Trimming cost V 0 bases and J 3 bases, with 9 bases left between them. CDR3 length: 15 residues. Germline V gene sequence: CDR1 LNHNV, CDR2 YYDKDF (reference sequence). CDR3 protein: CATSRETANNQPQHF. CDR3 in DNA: TGTGCCACCAGCAGAGAGACAGCTAACAATCAGCCCCAGCATTTT.

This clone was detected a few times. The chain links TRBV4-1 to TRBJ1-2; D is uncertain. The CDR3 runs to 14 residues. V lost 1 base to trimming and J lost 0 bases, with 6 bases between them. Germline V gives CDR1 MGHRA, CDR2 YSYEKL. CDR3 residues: CASSQVASNYGYTF. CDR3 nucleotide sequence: TGCGCCAGCAGCCAAGTAGCCTCTAACTATGGCTACACCTTC.

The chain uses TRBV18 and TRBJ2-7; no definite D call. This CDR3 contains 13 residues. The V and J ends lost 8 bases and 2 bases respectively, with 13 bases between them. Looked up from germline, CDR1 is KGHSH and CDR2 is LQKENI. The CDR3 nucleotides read TGTGCCAGCCAAGGTGGGCAAACCTACGAGCAGTACTTC. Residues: CASQGGQTYEQYF.

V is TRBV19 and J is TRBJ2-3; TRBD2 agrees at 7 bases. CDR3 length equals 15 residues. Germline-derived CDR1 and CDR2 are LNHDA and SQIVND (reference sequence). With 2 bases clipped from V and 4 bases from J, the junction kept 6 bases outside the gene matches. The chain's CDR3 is CASSISGGGSDTQYF. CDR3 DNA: TGTGCCAGTAGTATATCGGGAGGAGGGTCAGATACGCAGTATTTT.

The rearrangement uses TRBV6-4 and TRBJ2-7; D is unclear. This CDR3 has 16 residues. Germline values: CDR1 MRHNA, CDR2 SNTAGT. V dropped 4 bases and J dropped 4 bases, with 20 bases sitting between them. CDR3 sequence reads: CASSAPESHGRYEQYF. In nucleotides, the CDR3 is TGTGCCAGCAGTGCCCCTGAGTCACATGGCAGGTACGAGCAGTACTTC.

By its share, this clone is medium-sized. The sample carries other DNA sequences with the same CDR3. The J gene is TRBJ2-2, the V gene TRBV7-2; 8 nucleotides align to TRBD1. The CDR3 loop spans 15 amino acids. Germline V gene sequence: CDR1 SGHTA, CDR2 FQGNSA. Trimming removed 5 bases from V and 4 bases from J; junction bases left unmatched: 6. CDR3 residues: CASSPTGAGTGELFF. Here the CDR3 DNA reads TGTGCCAGCAGCCCGACAGGGGCGGGCACCGGGGAGCTGTTTTTT.

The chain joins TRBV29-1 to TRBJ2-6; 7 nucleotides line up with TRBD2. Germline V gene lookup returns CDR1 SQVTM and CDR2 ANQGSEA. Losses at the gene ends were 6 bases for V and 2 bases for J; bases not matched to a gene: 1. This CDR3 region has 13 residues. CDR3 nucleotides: TGCAGCGTGGGGGGGGCTGGGGCCAACGTCCTGACTTTC. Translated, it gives CSVGGAGANVLTF.

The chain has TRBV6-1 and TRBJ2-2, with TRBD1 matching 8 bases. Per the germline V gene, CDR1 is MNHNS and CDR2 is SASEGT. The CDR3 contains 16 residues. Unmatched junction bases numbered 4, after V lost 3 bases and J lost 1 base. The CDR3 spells CASSEAGQVNTGELFF. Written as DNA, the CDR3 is TGTGCCAGCAGTGAGGCGGGACAGGTGAACACCGGGGAGCTGTTTTTT.

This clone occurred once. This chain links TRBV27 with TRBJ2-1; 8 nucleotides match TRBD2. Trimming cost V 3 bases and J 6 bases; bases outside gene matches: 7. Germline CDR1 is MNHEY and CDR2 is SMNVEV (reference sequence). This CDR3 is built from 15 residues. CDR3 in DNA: TGTGCCAGCAGTTTTCGAACTAGCGGATCCAATGAGCAGTTCTTC. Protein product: CASSFRTSGSNEQFF.

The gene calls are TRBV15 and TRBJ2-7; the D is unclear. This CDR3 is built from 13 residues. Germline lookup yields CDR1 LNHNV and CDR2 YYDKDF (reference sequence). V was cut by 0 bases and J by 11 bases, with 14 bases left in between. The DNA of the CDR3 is TGTGCCACCAGCAGAGATATCTCGGCTGAGGAGTACTTC. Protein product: CATSRDISAEEYF.

CDR3 bases: TGTGCCAGCAGTGATGGGACAAACAATCAGCCCCAGCATTTT. As protein: CASSDGTNNQPQHF. The chain has TRBV2 and TRBJ1-5; D is perhaps TRBD1 (6 bases). Trimming stripped 3 bases from V and 3 bases from J, with 9 bases between. Germline-derived CDR1 and CDR2 are SNHLY and FYNNEI. The CDR3 totals 14 residues.

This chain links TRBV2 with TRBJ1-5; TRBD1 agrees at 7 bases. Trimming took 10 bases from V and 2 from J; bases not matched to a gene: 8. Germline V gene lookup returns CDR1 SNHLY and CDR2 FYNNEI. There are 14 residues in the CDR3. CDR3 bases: TGTGCCACCTCAGACAGGGTCGGCAATCAGCCCCAGCATTTT. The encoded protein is CATSDRVGNQPQHF. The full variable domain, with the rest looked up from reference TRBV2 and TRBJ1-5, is EPEVTQTPSHQVTQMGQEVILRCVPISNHLYFYWYRQILGQKVEFLVSFYNNEISEKSEIFDDQFSVERPDGSNFTLKIRSTKLEDSAMYFCATSDRVGNQPQHFGDGTRLSIL.

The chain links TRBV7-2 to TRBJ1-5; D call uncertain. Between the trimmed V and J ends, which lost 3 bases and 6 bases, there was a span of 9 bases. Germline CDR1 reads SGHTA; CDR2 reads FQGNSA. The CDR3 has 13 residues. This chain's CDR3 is CASSFLESQPQHF. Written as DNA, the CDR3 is TGTGCCAGCAGCTTCTTGGAGTCTCAGCCCCAGCATTTT.

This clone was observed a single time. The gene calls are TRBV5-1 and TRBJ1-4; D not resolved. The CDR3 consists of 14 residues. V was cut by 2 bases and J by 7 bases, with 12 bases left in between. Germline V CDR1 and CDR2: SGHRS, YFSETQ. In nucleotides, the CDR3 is TGCGCCAGCAGCTTAAGAGGAGGAAGTGAAAAACTGTTTTTT. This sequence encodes CASSLRGGSEKLFF.

For the CDR3, the DNA is TGTGCCAGCAGCGTGACTAGCGGGGCGCCGACCTACGAGCAGTACTTC. This sequence encodes CASSVTSGAPTYEQYF. V is TRBV9 and J is TRBJ2-7; the match to TRBD2 covers 11 bases. CDR3 size: 16 residues. V was clipped by 2 bases and J by 2 bases; unmatched bases: 6. CDR1 is SGDLS, CDR2 YYNGEE, per germline. Full variable domain (rest looked up from reference TRBV9 and TRBJ2-7): DSGVTQTPKHLITATGQRVTLRCSPRSGDLSVYWYQQSLDQGLQFLIQYYNGEERAKGNILERFSAQQFPDLHSELNLSSLELGDSALYFCASSVTSGAPTYEQYFGPGTRLTVT.

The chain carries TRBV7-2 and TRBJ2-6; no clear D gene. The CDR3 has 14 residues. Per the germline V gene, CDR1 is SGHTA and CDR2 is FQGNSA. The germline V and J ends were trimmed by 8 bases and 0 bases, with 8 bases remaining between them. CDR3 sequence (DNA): TGTGCCAGCGGCCATAACTCTGGGGCCAACGTCCTGACTTTC. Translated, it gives CASGHNSGANVLTF.

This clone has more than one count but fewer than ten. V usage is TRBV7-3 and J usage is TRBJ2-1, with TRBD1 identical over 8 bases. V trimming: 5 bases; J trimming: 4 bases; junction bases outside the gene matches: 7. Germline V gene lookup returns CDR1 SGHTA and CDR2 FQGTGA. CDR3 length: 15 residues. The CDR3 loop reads CASSIQGATYNEQFF. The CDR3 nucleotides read TGTGCCAGCAGCATTCAGGGGGCAACGTACAATGAGCAGTTCTTC.

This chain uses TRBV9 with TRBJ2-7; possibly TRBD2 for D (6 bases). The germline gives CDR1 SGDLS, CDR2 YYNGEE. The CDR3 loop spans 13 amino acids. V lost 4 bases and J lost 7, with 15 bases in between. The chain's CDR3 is CASSPPGGWEQYF. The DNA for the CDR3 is TGTGCCAGCAGCCCCCCTGGGGGGTGGGAGCAGTACTTC.